This T cell receptor (beta chain) was obtained from a study of blood T cell repertoires in COVID-19. Study-wide context: Sites in the United States, Italy and Spain provided acute and convalescent COVID-19 samples.

In the original analysis: Amplifying reference gene primers gave estimates of nucleated cell counts. The repertoire was sequenced with immunoSEQ multiplex PCR; TCRdb's copy has only in-frame clones and lacks some. V and J calls and clone size come straight from that table; D and trimming were deduced from the DNA. The data show approximately 250,000 clones, around 80% seen once. The CDR3 loop spans 14 amino acids. Unmatched junction bases numbered 4, after V lost 3 bases and J lost 3 bases. Germline assignment: CDR1 KGHSH and CDR2 LQKENI. The sequencing input was peripheral blood. This receptor was taken from a man in his fifties or sixties with acute or convalescent COVID-19. The J gene is TRBJ2-7, the V gene TRBV18, with 8 bases lining up with TRBD1. The CDR3 region has the DNA TGTGCCAGCTCACCCCGACAGGGGAACTACGAGCAGTACTTC. Translating it yields CASSPRQGNYEQYF.